This TCR beta chain was captured by sequencing in a study of CD8 T cells in ankylosing spondylitis. Germline V gives CDR1 SEHNR, CDR2 FQNEAQ (reference sequence). V lost 5 bases, J lost 8 bases, and 12 bases lay in between. CDR3 size: 12 residues. With molecular barcodes, quantitative 5'-RACE was used to make the TCR beta libraries. TCRdb analysed the 5' RACE reads with MiXCR anew, one entry per CDR3 protein. The sample gives 200,000 to 250,000 distinct CDR3 sequences, about 7% of which show up once; about 14% is in the top ten. Broader study findings: The authors reported significant enrichment of disease-linked clones in matched ankylosing spondylitis synovial fluid. The study identified a TCR beta motif of several highly homologous variants that appeared characteristic of ankylosing spondylitis blood. Disease-associated clonotypes exhibited CD8+ identity and were relatively infrequent in peripheral blood. Previous work reported some of these motif variants in the synovial fluid and blood of reactive arthritis.

This clonotype was seen ten or more times. The antigen remains undetermined. J is TRBJ1-1 and V is TRBV7-9, with D unresolved. The TCR originated in a male donor with ankylosing spondylitis. Sequencing used blood, either unsorted or a sorted T cell fraction (not recorded which). CDR3 region: CASSRGGQEAFF. The CDR3 nucleotides are TGTGCCAGCAGCCGAGGAGGCCAGGAAGCTTTCTTT. The complete variable domain, with remaining parts taken from reference TRBV7-9 and TRBJ1-1, reads DTGVSQNPRHKITKRGQNVTFRCDPISEHNRLYWYRQTLGQGPEFLTYFQNEAQLEKSRLLSDRFSAERPKGSFSTLEIQRTEQGDSAMYLCASSRGGQEAFFGQGTRLTVV.